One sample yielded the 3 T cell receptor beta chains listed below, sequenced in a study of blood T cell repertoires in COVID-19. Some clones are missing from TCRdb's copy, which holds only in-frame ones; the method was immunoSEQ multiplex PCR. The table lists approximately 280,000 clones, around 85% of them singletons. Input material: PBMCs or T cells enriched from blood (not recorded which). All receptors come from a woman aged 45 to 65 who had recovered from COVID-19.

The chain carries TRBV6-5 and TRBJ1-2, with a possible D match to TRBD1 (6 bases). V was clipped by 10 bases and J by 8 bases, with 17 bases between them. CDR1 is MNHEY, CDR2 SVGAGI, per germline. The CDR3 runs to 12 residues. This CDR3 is CATTKTGGGYTF. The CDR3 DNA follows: TGTGCCACCACAAAGACAGGCGGGGGCTACACCTTC.

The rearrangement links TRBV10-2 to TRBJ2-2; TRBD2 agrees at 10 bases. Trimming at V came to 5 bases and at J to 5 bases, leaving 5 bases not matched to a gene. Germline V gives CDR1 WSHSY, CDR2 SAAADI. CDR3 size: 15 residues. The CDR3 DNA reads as TGCGCCAGCAGTCCGGGACTAGCGAGTACCGGGGAGCTGTTTTTT. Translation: CASSPGLASTGELFF.

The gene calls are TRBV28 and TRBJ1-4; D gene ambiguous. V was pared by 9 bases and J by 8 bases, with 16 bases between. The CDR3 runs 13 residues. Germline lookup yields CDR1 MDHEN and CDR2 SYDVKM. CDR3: CASTRERQEKLFF. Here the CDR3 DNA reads TGTGCCAGTACCCGTGAACGCCAGGAAAAACTGTTTTTT. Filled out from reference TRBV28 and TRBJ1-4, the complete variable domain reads DVKVTQSSRYLVKRTGEKVFLECVQDMDHENMFWYRQDPGLGLRLIYFSYDVKMKEKGDIPEGYSVSREKKERFSLILESASTNQTSMYLCASTRERQEKLFFGSGTQLSVL.